Below, 5 T cell receptor beta chains from the same sample are listed, as sequenced in a study of beta chain features in type 1 diabetes. The sequenced template was cDNA made from the entire isolated RNA. Sequencing used immunoSEQ multiplex PCR; TCRdb keeps in-frame clones, though not all of them. Of 330,000 or so clones listed, 14% are singletons. Sequenced: central memory CD4+ T cells from blood. These receptor sequences come from a man aged 25-45 years in good health.

This clone was seen only a few times. V usage is TRBV11-2 and J usage is TRBJ2-1; 10 positions match TRBD2. The V gene end was trimmed by 5 bases and the J gene end by 9 bases; junction bases not matched to a gene: 16. This CDR3 contains 17 residues. Germline CDR1 and CDR2: SGHAT and FQNNGV. CDR3 sequence reads: CASSTQAAGGPVPEQFF. The CDR3 nucleotides are TGTGCCAGCAGCACCCAAGCAGCGGGGGGGCCTGTTCCTGAGCAGTTCTTC.

In nucleotides, the CDR3 is TGTGCCAGCAGCACCCGACAGGGGGCCAGTGGAAACACCATATATTTT. This gives the protein CASSTRQGASGNTIYF. The chain carries TRBV11-3 and TRBJ1-3, with 10 bases fitting TRBD1. CDR3 length: 16 amino acids. The J segment lost 3 bases and the V segment lost 5 bases, leaving 7 bases of the junction unmatched. Germline V lookup: CDR1 SGHNT, CDR2 YENEEA.

The table lists this clone with a few counts. This chain links TRBV6-1 with TRBJ2-5; tentative D call: TRBD1 (6 bases). Trimming shortened V by 1 base and J by 5 bases, and 8 bases separated the two germline ends. This CDR3 spans 13 amino acids. Germline lookup yields CDR1 MNHNS and CDR2 SASEGT. The CDR3 DNA reads as TGTGCCAGCAGTGAAGACAGGGATGAGACCCAGTACTTC. It codes for CASSEDRDETQYF.

This clone was seen a handful of times. The chain carries TRBV7-2 and TRBJ2-7, with 11 bases matching TRBD2. The CDR3 totals 16 residues. The trim removed 1 base at V and 4 bases at J, leaving 6 bases unmatched. Per the germline V gene, CDR1 is SGHTA and CDR2 is FQGNSA. The CDR3, as DNA: TGTGCCAGCAGCTTAGTATTAGCGGGAGGGGGATACGAGCAGTACGTC. Its translation: CASSLVLAGGGYEQYV.

This clone was found a few times. This sequence joins TRBV4-1 and TRBJ2-1; 13 positions match TRBD2. V lost 0 bases to trimming and J lost 10 bases; unmatched junction nucleotides: 0. The CDR3 totals 14 residues. CDR1 is MGHRA, CDR2 YSYEKL, per germline. The DNA for the CDR3 is TGCGCCAGCAGCCAAGAGGGACTAGCGGGAGAGCAGTTCTTC. This encodes CASSQEGLAGEQFF.